Given below is one T cell receptor (beta chain) in context. What it binds is not known. This specimen belongs to a study of blood T cells in healthy people across ages. Primed by a sample-barcoded 5' primer and a J-beta primer mix, a second PCR proceeded for about 6 to 12 cycles. MiXCR, run by TCRdb on the 5' RACE reads, gives a single entry per CDR3 protein. Of more than 650,000 distinct CDR3 sequences listed, roughly 53% were seen once; the top ten hold around 41%. CDR3 length equals 14 residues. Germline V gene lookup returns CDR1 SGHDN and CDR2 FVKESK. Trimming removed 9 bases from V and 4 bases from J, with 15 bases in between. Study conclusions and caveats: PBMCs were not sorted, which prevented a conclusive comparison of naive versus antigen-experienced cells.

This sequence joins TRBV14 and TRBJ2-2, with D tentatively TRBD1 (6 bases). The clonotype originates from a man older than 75 in good health. The sequenced material came from blood. CDR3 in DNA: TGTGCCAGTGGAGCAGGGGTGATCACCGGGGAGCTGTTTTTT. Translation gives CASGAGVITGELFF. Based on the CDR3 plus reference TRBV14 and TRBJ2-2, the full variable domain is EAGVTQFPSHSVIEKGQTVTLRCDPISGHDNLYWYRRVMGKEIKFLLHFVKESKQDESGMPNNRFLAERTGGTYSTLKVQPAELEDSGVYFCASGAGVITGELFFGEGSRLTVL.